The present TCR beta chain was sequenced within a study of response to subunit inactivated influenza vaccine. Study-wide results and caveats: Authors suggested seasonal influenza vaccinations each recruit few new T cells.

The table lists this clonotype with many counts. No antigen is known for it. TCRdb re-called the RT-PCR reads through MiXCR, storing one row per CDR3 protein. The table records 450,000 to 550,000 distinct CDR3 sequences, around 25% of them present only once. This CDR3 is built from 13 residues. J lost 5 bases, V lost 7 bases, and 11 bases had no gene match. Germline V gene data show CDR1 as SQVTM and CDR2 as ANQGSEA. The source of this sequence is a man between 45 and 60 years old who received an inactivated influenza vaccine. The V call is TRBV29-1, the J call TRBJ2-7; 7 bases agree with TRBD1. Sequenced here: CD4+ T cells sorted from PBMCs, sampled roughly 5 days after vaccination. The CDR3 region is CSARQGEVNEQYF. The CDR3 DNA sequence: TGCAGCGCGCGACAGGGTGAGGTTAACGAGCAGTACTTC.